This T cell receptor (beta chain) was sequenced in a study of human T cells and chemical hapten exposure. From the RACE reads, TCRdb called clonotypes with MiXCR, one entry per CDR3 protein. The sample lists about 120,000 distinct CDR3 sequences, roughly 12% seen once, with 1.4% in the top ten. This clonotype has more than one count but fewer than ten. A read error may account for a junction end that differs from germline. Time point meaning: patch test 1, 2 weeks after DPC sensitization. Treatment here: therapeutic diphenylcyclopropenone sensitization with weekly scalp DPC. The CDR3 runs to 13 residues. The germline V gene encodes CDR1 KGHSH and CDR2 LQKENI.

This receptor was identified in a woman between 45 and 65 years old with alopecia areata. Some clones in this sample may be carry-over from other donors' samples. The V call is TRBV18, the J call TRBJ2-7; unclear D gene. The sequencing here drew on whole blood, taken in connection with sensitization to the hapten diphenylcyclopropenone (DPC). CDR3 loop: CASSPRTSNEQYF. The DNA for the CDR3 is TGTGCCAGCTCACCACGGACCTCCAACGAGCAGTACTTC.